The rows below give T cell receptor beta chains drawn from one sample of a study of T cell responses to AZD1222 COVID-19 vaccine. The table came from immunoSEQ multiplex PCR; TCRdb's copy has only in-frame clones and leaves some out. Counted here are 110,000 to 150,000 clones, approximately 92% occurring once; the ten biggest clones make up roughly 1.7%. The sequenced sample was peripheral blood, obtained on day 0 of AZD1222 vaccination. These TCRs come from an adult in good health. CDR3s include the opening cysteine and the closing phenylalanine or tryptophan. Each record gives: clone size, J gene, V gene, D gene, CDR3 DNA, CDR3 protein. A D gene is named only where the DNA matches it firmly. Only part of the rows carry a size: once, few, many, or a class if the clone is expanded.

>few|TRBJ1-4|TRBV24-1|-
TGTGCCACCAGTGATTTTGGCCAGGGGCTGGGAGGCGGTGAAAAACTGTTTTTT
CATSDFGQGLGGGEKLFF
>-|TRBJ2-3|TRBV5-6|-
TGTGCCAGCATGTCCACCCAGATAGGGGCGGCAGATACGCAGTATTTT
CASMSTQIGAADTQYF
>-|TRBJ1-5|TRBV27|-
TGTGCCAGCAGCTATAGCAATCAGCCCCAGCATTTT
CASSYSNQPQHF
>-|TRBJ1-2|TRBV9|-
TGTGCCAGCGCCAAGGGTTACTATGGCTACACCTTC
CASAKGYYGYTF
>few|TRBJ1-5|TRBV12-3/TRBV12-4|-
TGTGCCAGCAGTTTTTCGGTCAATCAGCCCCAGCATTTT
CASSFSVNQPQHF
>-|TRBJ1-1|TRBV4-1|-
TGCGCCAGCAGCGTCGACAGTCTTCTGAACACTGAAGCTTTCTTT
CASSVDSLLNTEAFF
>-|TRBJ2-7|TRBV19|-
TGTGCCAGTAGTATTTGGAGCGGCTACGAGCAGTACTTC
CASSIWSGYEQYF
>-|TRBJ1-6|TRBV28|-
TGTGCCAGCAGTTCCTCTTTACCGTTCCAATCACCCCTCCACTTT
CASSSSLPFQSPLHF
>-|TRBJ1-1|TRBV4-1|-
TGCGCCAGCAGCCAGGGGGGTTTCTTTACTCCCATGAACACTGAAGCTTTCTTT
CASSQGGFFTPMNTEAFF
>once|TRBJ2-4|TRBV13|-
TGTGCCAGCAGCTTAGAAATCTCCCGGAACATTCAGTACTTC
CASSLEISRNIQYF
>-|TRBJ1-3|TRBV3-1/TRBV3-2|TRBD1
TGTGCCAGCAGCCAAAGGGGACAGGGATCAGGAAACACCATATATTTT
CASSQRGQGSGNTIYF
>once|TRBJ2-1|TRBV2|-
TGTGCCAGCAACAAGGACCGGGGGAATGAGCAGTTCTTC
CASNKDRGNEQFF
>-|TRBJ2-3|TRBV30|-
TGTGCCTGGAGGGGGCTAGGGAGACCCACAGATACGCAGTATTTT
CAWRGLGRPTDTQYF
>-|TRBJ2-7|TRBV5-4|-
TGTGCCAGCAGCTTCGGCCTAGAACTCAACGAGCAGTACTTC
CASSFGLELNEQYF
>-|TRBJ1-5|TRBV10-2|-
TGCGCCAGCAGCAACAGCGATTCGAATCAGCCCCAGCATTTT
CASSNSDSNQPQHF
>once|TRBJ2-7|TRBV27|TRBD2
TGTGCCAGCAGGCCAAGCGGGGAGTACGAGCAGTACTTC
CASRPSGEYEQYF
>-|TRBJ1-1|TRBV7-9|-
TGTGCCAGCAGCCCCTGGACGAACACTGAAGCTTTCTTT
CASSPWTNTEAFF
>-|TRBJ1-4|TRBV11-2|-
TGTGCAAGGCTGGGGCAGGAAAAACTGTTTTTT
CARLGQEKLFF
>-|TRBJ2-1|TRBV9|TRBD1
TGTGCCAGCAGCGCCTCCGGGACAGGGCTAATCTGGGAGCAGTTCTTC
CASSASGTGLIWEQFF
>-|TRBJ2-5|TRBV5-6|-
TGTGCCAGCAGCTTACCAGAGGAGACCCAGTACTTC
CASSLPEETQYF
>-|TRBJ2-7|TRBV5-1|-
TGCGCCAGCAGCCTGGGACGAATCCTAGATTACGAGCAGTACTTC
CASSLGRILDYEQYF
>few|TRBJ1-4|TRBV25-1|-
TGTGCCAGCAGTGATCCCGTTGTTTTCGAAAAACTGTTTTTT
CASSDPVVFEKLFF
>-|TRBJ1-6|TRBV7-8|-
TGTGCCAGCAGCGCACTTAGTGGGACCACGAATTCACCCCTCCACTTT
CASSALSGTTNSPLHF
>-|TRBJ1-2|TRBV7-2|-
TGTGCCAGCAGCCAGGACGGTAACTATGGCTACACCTTC
CASSQDGNYGYTF
>few|TRBJ1-2|TRBV6-5|-
TGTGCCAGCAGTTATTCGCAGACCTCTCCCTTATATGGCTACACCTTC
CASSYSQTSPLYGYTF
>few|TRBJ2-5|TRBV7-3|-
TGTGCCAGCAGCCCCCAAGGTGGAGTGGGGACCCAGTACTTC
CASSPQGGVGTQYF
>-|TRBJ2-2|TRBV6-1|TRBD1
TGTGCCAGCAGTGAGAGGGGGCAGACCGGGGAGCTGTTTTTT
CASSERGQTGELFF
>-|TRBJ2-2|TRBV7-8|TRBD2
TGTGCCAGCAGCTCCCGACTAGCGGACACCGGGGAGCTGTTTTTT
CASSSRLADTGELFF
>-|TRBJ2-1|TRBV7-8|TRBD2
TGTGCCAGCAGCCGCGGGAGGGATAGATACAATGAGCAGTTCTTC
CASSRGRDRYNEQFF
>-|TRBJ1-3|TRBV28|-
TGTGCCAGCGGGGTCTACTCTGGAAACACCATATATTTT
CASGVYSGNTIYF
>-|TRBJ1-4|TRBV2|-
TGTGCCAGCAGTGGGGGAAGCGTTAATGAAAAACTGTTTTTT
CASSGGSVNEKLFF
>-|TRBJ1-5|TRBV28|TRBD1
TGTGCCAGCAGCACGACAGGGGAACTGGAGCCCCAGCATTTT
CASSTTGELEPQHF
>-|TRBJ1-3|TRBV7-8|-
TGTGCCAGCAGCGTACAGTTCTCTGGAAACACCATATATTTT
CASSVQFSGNTIYF
>-|TRBJ1-5|TRBV2|-
TGTGCCAGCAGTGTCGGAGGGGGTAATCAGCCCCAGCATTTT
CASSVGGGNQPQHF
>-|TRBJ2-1|TRBV28|-
TGTGCCAGCCGGGCGGCGGGTAAAGCGAATGAGCAGTTCTTC
CASRAAGKANEQFF
>-|TRBJ2-6|TRBV27|-
TGTGCCAGCAGTTTATTGGTCCAGGGCCGACTCTCTGGGGCCAACGTCCTGACTTTC
CASSLLVQGRLSGANVLTF
>-|TRBJ2-1|TRBV10-3|-
TGTGCCATCAGTGAGTACGGACAAGGGGCGCGGAATGAGCAGTTCTTC
CAISEYGQGARNEQFF
>-|TRBJ2-7|TRBV6-5|TRBD1
TGTGCCAGCAGTTACTCGGGACAGGGGTCCGCTGTGCAGTACTTC
CASSYSGQGSAVQYF
>-|TRBJ1-2|TRBV28|-
TGTGCCACCTTAGTCGGGGAGAACGGCCGCGATGGCTACACCTTC
CATLVGENGRDGYTF
>-|TRBJ1-2|TRBV30|-
TGTGCCTGGAGTGCAGGAGCCTATGGCTACACCTTC
CAWSAGAYGYTF
>once|TRBJ2-2|TRBV5-1|TRBD1
TGCGCCAGCAGCTGGGGACAGGTGAACACCGGGGAGCTGTTTTTT
CASSWGQVNTGELFF
>-|TRBJ1-3|TRBV7-2|-
TGTGCCAGCAGCTTTGGGGGGGCTGGAAACACCATATATTTT
CASSFGGAGNTIYF
>-|TRBJ1-2|TRBV28|-
TGTGCCAGCGGTCTAAGGGGCTACACCTTC
CASGLRGYTF
>-|TRBJ2-5|TRBV7-9|-
TGTGCCAGCAGCTGGGAGAAACAAGAGACCCAGTACTTC
CASSWEKQETQYF
>-|TRBJ1-1|TRBV19|-
TGTGCCAGTAGCCAGGCGGGGGAGCAAGCTTTCTTT
CASSQAGEQAFF
>-|TRBJ1-4|TRBV5-1|-
TGCGCCAGCAGCGTACAGCCAACTAATGAAAAACTGTTTTTT
CASSVQPTNEKLFF
>-|TRBJ1-1|TRBV7-9|-
TGTGCCAGCAGCTCCCAGATGAACACTGAAGCTTTCTTT
CASSSQMNTEAFF
>once|TRBJ2-1|TRBV7-9|TRBD2
TGTGCCAGCAGTAATCTAGCGGGGGGCGGCAATGAGCAGTTCTTC
CASSNLAGGGNEQFF
>few|TRBJ1-1|TRBV6-5|-
TGTGCCAGCAGGGGGTTCATGAACACTGAAGCTTTCTTT
CASRGFMNTEAFF
>-|TRBJ1-1|TRBV12-3/TRBV12-4|TRBD1
TGTGCCACCGAGACAGGGGGCGGCACTGAAGCTTTCTTT
CATETGGGTEAFF
>-|TRBJ2-3|TRBV2|-
TGTGCCAGCAGCCGCACCCTAGTTCTCACCGATACGCAGTATTTT
CASSRTLVLTDTQYF
>-|TRBJ2-5|TRBV19|-
TGTGCCAGTAGTATATCCAGGGAGACCCAGTACTTC
CASSISRETQYF
>-|TRBJ1-5|TRBV7-8|TRBD1
TGTGCCAGCAGCTTAGGTCACCGGACAGGTCGGCGACAGCCCCAGCATTTT
CASSLGHRTGRRQPQHF
>-|TRBJ1-1|TRBV11-2|-
TGTGCCAGCAGCTTAGGGCCGGAGGGCACTGAAGCTTTCTTT
CASSLGPEGTEAFF